This entry features one T cell receptor (beta chain) sequence. What it binds is not known. Measured with immunoSEQ multiplex PCR; TCRdb has only the in-frame clones, and not every one. The sample includes 490,000 or so clones, roughly four fifths seen only once; the top ten take around 13%. There are 16 residues in the CDR3. Germline V gene data show CDR1 as LGHNA and CDR2 as YSLEER. V lost 4 bases, J lost 6 bases, and 18 bases lay in between. The record originates from a study of shared clonotypes between healthy human individuals. Study-level findings and limits: Blood was the sole source, and tissue repertoires probably differ.

This receptor was identified in a woman between 40 and 50 years old in good health. Some clones in this sample may be carry-over from other donors' samples. This chain connects TRBV4-3 to TRBJ2-2; possibly TRBD2 for D (6 bases). Sequences were obtained from PBMCs. This CDR3 reads CASSLGSGVGAGELFF. The DNA of the CDR3 is TGCGCCAGCAGCCTAGGTAGCGGTGTAGGCGCCGGGGAGCTGTTTTTT.